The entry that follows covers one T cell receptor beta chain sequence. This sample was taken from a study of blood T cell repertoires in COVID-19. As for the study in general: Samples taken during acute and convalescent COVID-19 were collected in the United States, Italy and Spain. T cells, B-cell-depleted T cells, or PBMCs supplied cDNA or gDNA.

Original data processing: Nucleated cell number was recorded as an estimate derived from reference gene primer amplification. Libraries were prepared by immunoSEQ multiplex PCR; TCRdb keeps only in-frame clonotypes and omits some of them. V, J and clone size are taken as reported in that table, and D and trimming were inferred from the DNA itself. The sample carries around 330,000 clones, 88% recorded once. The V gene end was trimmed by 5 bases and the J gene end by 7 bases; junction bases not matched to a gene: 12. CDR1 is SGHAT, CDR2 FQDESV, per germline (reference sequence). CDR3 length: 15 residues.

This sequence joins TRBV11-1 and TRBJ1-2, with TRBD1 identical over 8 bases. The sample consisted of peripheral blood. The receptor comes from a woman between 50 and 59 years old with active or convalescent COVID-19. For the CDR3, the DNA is TGTGCCAGCAGCCCCACCTGGACAGGGAATGGTGGCTACACCTTC. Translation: CASSPTWTGNGGYTF.